The 28 T cell receptor beta chains below come from one sample, sequenced in a study of blood T cell repertoires in COVID-19. Sequencing used immunoSEQ multiplex PCR; TCRdb keeps in-frame clones, though not all of them. This table has 540,000 or so clones, 85% to 90% appearing once. What was sequenced was peripheral blood. Source of these receptors: a woman in her forties or fifties with COVID-19, enrolled during active disease.

The rearrangement links TRBV4-1 to TRBJ2-3; 7 bases are a match to TRBD2. V shed 0 bases, J shed 1 base, and the junction held 4 bases outside the gene matches. The CDR3 sequence is 16 residues long. The V gene's germline CDR1 is MGHRA and CDR2 YSYEKL. The CDR3 loop reads CASSQDYRGGTDTQYF. The CDR3 DNA sequence: TGCGCCAGCAGCCAAGATTACCGGGGGGGCACAGATACGCAGTATTTT.

This chain connects TRBV7-2 to TRBJ1-1; D may be TRBD1 (6 bases). The CDR3 covers 13 residues. The ends were cut back, 5 bases at V and 8 bases at J, with 15 bases in the middle. Per germline, CDR1 SGHTA and CDR2 FQGNSA. The CDR3 is CASSRQIQGEAFF. The CDR3 DNA reads as TGTGCCAGCAGCCGTCAAATACAGGGAGAAGCTTTCTTT.

The chain joins TRBV6-1 to TRBJ1-1, with a tentative D call TRBD1 (6 bases). The germline gives CDR1 MNHNS, CDR2 SASEGT. Between the trimmed V and J ends, which lost 1 base and 1 base, there was a span of 16 bases. The CDR3 sequence is 17 residues long. The CDR3: CASSEEVGGGGNTEAFF. The CDR3, as DNA: TGTGCCAGCAGTGAAGAAGTGGGGGGAGGGGGGAACACTGAAGCTTTCTTT.

The chain carries TRBV7-6 and TRBJ1-1; a weak D match, TRBD1 (5 bases). The germline CDR1 and CDR2 sequences are SGHVS and FNYEAQ. V lost 3 bases and J lost 0, with 11 bases in between. This CDR3 is built from 15 residues. CDR3 loop: CASSFLQVMNTEAFF. The DNA for the CDR3 is TGTGCCAGCAGCTTCTTACAGGTTATGAACACTGAAGCTTTCTTT.

The V and J genes are TRBV11-2 and TRBJ2-5; D is unresolved. Per germline, CDR1 SGHAT and CDR2 FQNNGV. The CDR3 has 13 residues. Trimming left V 0 bases short and J 5 bases short, with 7 bases between. CDR3 loop: CASSLERPETQYF. The DNA of the CDR3 is TGTGCCAGCAGCTTAGAGCGGCCGGAGACCCAGTACTTC.

The chain joins TRBV28 to TRBJ2-7; TRBD1 aligns across 9 bases. Trimming at V came to 10 bases and at J to 3 bases, leaving 4 bases not matched to a gene. CDR3 length: 12 residues. Germline CDR1 reads MDHEN; CDR2 reads SYDVKM. CDR3 nucleotides: TGTGCCACCAAGGGACAGGGCTACGAGCAGTACTTC. The encoded protein is CATKGQGYEQYF.

The V gene is TRBV19, the J gene TRBJ1-1; 7 bases match TRBD1. The V gene end was trimmed by 5 bases and the J gene end by 1 base; junction bases not matched to a gene: 7. CDR1 LNHDA and CDR2 SQIVND come from the germline V gene (reference sequence). This CDR3 has 15 amino acids. The CDR3 sequence is CASSPTDRQNTEAFF. The CDR3 DNA reads TGTGCCAGTAGTCCCACGGACAGGCAGAACACTGAAGCTTTCTTT.

This rearrangement joins TRBV6-1 to TRBJ1-2; no definite D call. CDR3 length: 15 residues. V was cut by 2 bases and J by 3 bases, with 13 bases left in between. In germline, CDR1 is MNHNS, CDR2 SASEGT. CDR3 bases: TGTGCCAGCAGTGAACCCCGGGGAAGGGACTATGGCTACACCTTC. Translation gives CASSEPRGRDYGYTF.

The J gene is TRBJ1-1, the V gene TRBV9, with no clear D. The CDR3 is made up of 15 amino acids. Per the germline V gene, CDR1 is SGDLS and CDR2 is YYNGEE. V gave up 5 bases and J gave up 2 bases, with 16 bases separating them. The CDR3, as DNA: TGTGCCAGCAGGAGAGTCGACGGAGTAAACACTGAAGCTTTCTTT. Its protein is CASRRVDGVNTEAFF.

This clone came up once. This sequence joins TRBV6-1 and TRBJ1-1; D possibly corresponds to TRBD1 (6 bases). V was trimmed by 9 bases and J by 2 bases, leaving 16 bases between them. Germline loops: CDR1 MNHNS, CDR2 SASEGT. The CDR3 is 14 residues long. Here the CDR3 DNA reads TGTGCCAGTAGGGGGGGCGCATCTAACACTGAAGCTTTCTTT. It codes for CASRGGASNTEAFF.

In DNA, the CDR3 is TGTGCCAGCAGTTCCGGGACAGGAGGCGAAAAACTGTTTTTT. Protein: CASSSGTGGEKLFF. This chain links TRBV6-6 with TRBJ1-4; 8 positions agree with TRBD1. The CDR3 loop spans 14 amino acids. Germline V gene data show CDR1 as MNHNY and CDR2 as SVGAGI (reference sequence). Unmatched junction bases numbered 6, after V lost 4 bases and J lost 8 bases.

This clone was seen a few times. V usage is TRBV11-1 and J usage is TRBJ1-3; D is unresolved. Per the germline V gene, CDR1 is SGHAT and CDR2 is FQDESV (reference sequence). This CDR3 is built from 15 residues. Deletions cut 4 bases from V and 0 bases from J, with 10 bases between. The CDR3 here is CASSSQKFSGNTIYF. DNA of the CDR3: TGTGCCAGCAGCTCGCAGAAGTTCTCTGGAAACACCATATATTTT.

This clone came up a few times. V and J are TRBV7-2 and TRBJ1-2; tentative D call: TRBD1 (6 bases). Germline V gene lookup returns CDR1 SGHTA and CDR2 FQGNSA. The CDR3 totals 13 residues. V lost 8 bases, J lost 0 bases, and 10 bases lay in between. The CDR3 DNA sequence: TGTGCCAGCGGCGAGGGGGCTAACTATGGCTACACCTTC. Its translation is CASGEGANYGYTF.

J is TRBJ1-3 and V is TRBV21-1; the table's D call TRBD1 went unverified against the DNA. TRBV21-1 is termed a pseudogene. The CDR3 length is 19 residues. For the CDR3, the DNA is TGTGCCAGCAGAAGTAAGACAGTCGTTTCATCCTCCTCTGGAAACACCATATATTTT. It codes for CASRSKTVVSSSSGNTIYF.

The rearrangement joins TRBV5-1 to TRBJ2-1; tentatively, D is TRBD2 (6 bases). Germline loops: CDR1 SGHRS, CDR2 YFSETQ. Trimming took 4 bases from V and 1 from J, leaving 18 bases between them. The CDR3 is 17 residues long. The chain's CDR3 is CASSPIAGRRSYNEQFF. CDR3 nucleotide sequence: TGCGCCAGCAGCCCCATCGCGGGACGACGATCCTACAATGAGCAGTTCTTC.

The J gene is TRBJ1-1, the V gene TRBV5-1; D might be TRBD1 (5 bases). Germline loops: CDR1 SGHRS, CDR2 YFSETQ. The CDR3 covers 17 residues. Trimming removed 4 bases from V and 5 bases from J, with 24 bases in between. CDR3 in DNA: TGCGCCAGCAGCAAGACCGGACCTCGAGCCGGGGGGACTGAAGCTTTCTTT. Protein sequence: CASSKTGPRAGGTEAFF. The full variable domain, rest sourced from reference TRBV5-1 and TRBJ1-1, is KAGVTQTPRYLIKTRGQQVTLSCSPISGHRSVSWYQQTPGQGLQFLFEYFSETQRNKGNFPGRFSGRQFSNSRSEMNVSTLELGDSALYLCASSKTGPRAGGTEAFFGQGTRLTVV.

The chain has TRBV30 and TRBJ2-1, with 8 bases identical to TRBD1. Trimming at V came to 3 bases and at J to 8 bases, leaving 6 bases not matched to a gene. The CDR3 sequence is 13 residues long. The germline gives CDR1 GTSNPN, CDR2 SVGIG (reference sequence). The CDR3 spells CAWSKRTGHEQFF. The CDR3 bases are TGTGCCTGGAGCAAGAGGACAGGGCATGAGCAGTTCTTC. Full variable domain (rest looked up from reference TRBV30 and TRBJ2-1): SQTIHQWPATLVQPVGSPLSLECTVEGTSNPNLYWYRQAAGRGLQLLFYSVGIGQISSEVPQNLSASRPQDRQFILSSKKLLLSDSGFYLCAWSKRTGHEQFFGPGTRLTVL.

V usage is TRBV7-9 and J usage is TRBJ2-1; D gene unclear. The CDR3 length is 14 residues. Germline V gives CDR1 SEHNR, CDR2 FQNEAQ (reference sequence). V lost 1 base and J 8 bases, leaving 12 bases between the germline ends. In nucleotides, the CDR3 is TGTGCCAGCAGCTTAGGGATACTATACGATGAGCAGTTCTTC. This gives the protein CASSLGILYDEQFF.

J is TRBJ1-2 and V is TRBV9, with TRBD1 matching over 7 bases. V was pared by 3 bases and J by 2 bases, with 7 bases of the junction left unmatched. The CDR3 covers 15 residues. CDR1 is SGDLS, CDR2 YYNGEE, per germline. CDR3 sequence reads: CASSEQRGLNYGYTF. The DNA for the CDR3 is TGTGCCAGCAGCGAACAGAGGGGGCTGAACTATGGCTACACCTTC.

A word on this clone: Other DNA sequences in the sample encode the same CDR3. The chain joins TRBV11-2 to TRBJ1-2; possibly TRBD1 for D (6 bases). The V end lost 1 base, the J end lost 6 bases, and 9 bases lay between the germline ends. Germline CDR1 SGHAT, CDR2 FQNNGV. This CDR3 is 13 amino acids long. The CDR3 loop reads CASSLAGADGYTF. In nucleotides, the CDR3 is TGTGCCAGCAGCTTAGCAGGGGCTGATGGCTACACCTTC.

Worth noting for this clone: Other nucleotide sequences in the sample specify the same CDR3. The V call is TRBV18, the J call TRBJ1-5; no firm D call. The CDR3 is 13 amino acids. With 3 bases removed from V and 4 bases from J, the gap between germline ends came to 7 bases. CDR1 and CDR2 from the germline V gene are KGHSH and LQKENI. This chain's CDR3 is CASSPSENQPQHF. CDR3 in DNA: TGTGCCAGCTCACCGTCAGAAAATCAGCCCCAGCATTTT.

This chain links TRBV11-1 with TRBJ2-2, with D possibly matching TRBD2 (7 bases). V lost 5 bases, J lost 7 bases, and 14 bases lay in between. Germline CDR1 reads SGHAT; CDR2 reads FQDESV (reference sequence). CDR3 length equals 14 residues. CDR3 nucleotide sequence: TGTGCCAGCAGCCGGCGGGGGCAGGGCGGGGAGCTGTTTTTT. Translated: CASSRRGQGGELFF. The variable domain in full, completed from reference TRBV11-1 and TRBJ2-2, reads EAEVAQSPRYKITEKSQAVAFWCDPISGHATLYWYRQILGQGPELLVQFQDESVVDDSQLPKDRFSAERLKGVDSTLKIQPAELGDSAMYLCASSRRGQGGELFFGEGSRLTVL.

The genes are TRBV7-2 and TRBJ2-3; 8 bases match TRBD2. The CDR3 loop spans 14 amino acids. CDR1 SGHTA and CDR2 FQGNSA come from the germline V gene. J lost 5 bases, V lost 3 bases, and 4 bases had no gene match. The CDR3 nucleotides are TGTGCCAGCAGCTTTAGCGGGGCAGAAGATACGCAGTATTTT. Amino acid sequence: CASSFSGAEDTQYF. Together with reference TRBV7-2 and TRBJ2-3, the CDR3 gives the full variable domain: GAGVSQSPSNKVTEKGKDVELRCDPISGHTALYWYRQSLGQGLEFLIYFQGNSAPDKSGLPSDRFSAERTGGSVSTLTIQRTQQEDSAVYLCASSFSGAEDTQYFGPGTRLTVL.

The chain links TRBV24-1 to TRBJ1-2; D not certain. Germline CDR1 KGHDR, CDR2 SFDVKD. V gave up 4 bases and J gave up 2 bases, with 7 bases separating them. This CDR3 is built from 13 residues. The CDR3 is CATSEGVNYGYTF. The DNA of the CDR3 is TGTGCCACCAGTGAGGGAGTGAACTATGGCTACACCTTC.

This chain uses TRBV9 with TRBJ1-2; 8 bases fit TRBD1. The CDR3 is 15 amino acids. J lost 3 bases, V lost 0 bases, and 4 bases had no gene match. Germline loops: CDR1 SGDLS, CDR2 YYNGEE. The chain's CDR3 is CASSVGQGRDYGYTF. The CDR3 DNA reads as TGTGCCAGCAGCGTAGGACAGGGGAGGGACTATGGCTACACCTTC.

The chain employs TRBV5-1 and TRBJ1-2; 8 bases match TRBD1. The CDR3 runs to 13 residues. Germline V CDR1 and CDR2: SGHRS, YFSETQ. The V segment lost 5 bases and the J segment 5 bases; nucleotides outside the gene matches: 5. The CDR3 is CASSSGQGYGYTF. The CDR3 region has the DNA TGCGCCAGCAGTTCCGGACAGGGTTATGGCTACACCTTC.

The chain links TRBV6-1 to TRBJ1-3, with D unresolved. The CDR3 extends over 17 amino acids. Germline V lookup: CDR1 MNHNS, CDR2 SASEGT. The V gene lost 2 bases and the J gene lost 4 bases, with 18 bases spanning the gap. The CDR3 sequence: CASSETMGGLSGNTIYF. As DNA, the CDR3 is TGTGCCAGCAGTGAAACGATGGGAGGTCTCTCCGGAAACACCATATATTTT.

This chain links TRBV6-5 with TRBJ1-1; 8 nucleotides match TRBD1. Germline-derived CDR1 and CDR2 are MNHEY and SVGAGI. The length of the CDR3 is 12 residues. The J segment lost 9 bases and the V segment lost 5 bases, leaving 5 bases of the junction unmatched. The CDR3 here is CASSPGGGKAFF. The CDR3 coding sequence is TGTGCCAGCAGTCCAGGGGGCGGAAAAGCTTTCTTT.